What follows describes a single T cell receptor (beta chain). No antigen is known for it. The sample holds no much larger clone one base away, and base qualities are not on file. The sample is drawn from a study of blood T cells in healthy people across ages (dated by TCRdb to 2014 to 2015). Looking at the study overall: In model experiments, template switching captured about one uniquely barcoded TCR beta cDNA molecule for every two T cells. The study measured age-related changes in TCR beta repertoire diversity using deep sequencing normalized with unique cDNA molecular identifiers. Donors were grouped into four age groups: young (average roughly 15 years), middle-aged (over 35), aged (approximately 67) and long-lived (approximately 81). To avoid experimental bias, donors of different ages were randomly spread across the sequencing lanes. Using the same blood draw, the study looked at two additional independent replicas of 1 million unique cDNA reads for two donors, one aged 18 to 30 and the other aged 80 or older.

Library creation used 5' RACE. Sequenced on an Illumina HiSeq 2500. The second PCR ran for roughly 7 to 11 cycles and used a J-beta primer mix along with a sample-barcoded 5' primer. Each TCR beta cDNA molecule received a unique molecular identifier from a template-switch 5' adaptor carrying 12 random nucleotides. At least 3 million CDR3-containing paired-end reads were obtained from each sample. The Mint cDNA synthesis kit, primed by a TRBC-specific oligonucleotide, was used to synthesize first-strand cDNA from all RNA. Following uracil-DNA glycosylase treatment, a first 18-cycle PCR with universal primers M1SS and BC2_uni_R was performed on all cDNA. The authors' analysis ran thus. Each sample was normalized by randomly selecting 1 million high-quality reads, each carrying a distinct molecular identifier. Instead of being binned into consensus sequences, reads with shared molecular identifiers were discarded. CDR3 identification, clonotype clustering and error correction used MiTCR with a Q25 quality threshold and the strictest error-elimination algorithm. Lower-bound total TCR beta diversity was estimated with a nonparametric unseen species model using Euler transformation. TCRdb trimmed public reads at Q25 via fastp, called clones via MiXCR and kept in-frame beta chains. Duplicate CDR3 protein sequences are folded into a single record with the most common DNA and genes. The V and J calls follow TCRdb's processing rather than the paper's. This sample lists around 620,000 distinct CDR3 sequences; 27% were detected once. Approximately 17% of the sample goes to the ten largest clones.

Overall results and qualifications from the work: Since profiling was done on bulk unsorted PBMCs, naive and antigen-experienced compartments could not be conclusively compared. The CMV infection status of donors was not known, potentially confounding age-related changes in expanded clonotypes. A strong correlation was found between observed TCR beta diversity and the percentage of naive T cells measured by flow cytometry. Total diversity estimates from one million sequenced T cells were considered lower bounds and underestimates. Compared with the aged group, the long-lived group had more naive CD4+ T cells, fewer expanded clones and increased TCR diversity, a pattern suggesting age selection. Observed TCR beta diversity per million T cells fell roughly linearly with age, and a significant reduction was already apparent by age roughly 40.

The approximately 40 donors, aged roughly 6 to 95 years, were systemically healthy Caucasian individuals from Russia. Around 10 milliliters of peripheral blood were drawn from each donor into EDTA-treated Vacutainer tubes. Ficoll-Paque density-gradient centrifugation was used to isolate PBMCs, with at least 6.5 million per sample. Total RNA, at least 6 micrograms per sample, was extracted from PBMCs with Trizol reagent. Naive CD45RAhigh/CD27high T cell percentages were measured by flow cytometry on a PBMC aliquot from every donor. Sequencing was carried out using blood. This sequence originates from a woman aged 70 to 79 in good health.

The DNA is as follows: TGTGCCAGTGTGGGCCCCACCGGGGCCGGGGAGCTGTTTTTT. This yields the protein CASVGPTGAGELFF. This sequence uses TRBV12-3 or TRBV12-4 and TRBJ2-2; D gene: possibly TRBD2, on 5 matching bases. The CDR3 numbers 14 residues from cysteine through phenylalanine. Here the CDR3 DNA is all that survives: 42 bases in frame from base 1. Cut back by 9 bases and 6 bases, the V and J ends lie 17 bases apart.